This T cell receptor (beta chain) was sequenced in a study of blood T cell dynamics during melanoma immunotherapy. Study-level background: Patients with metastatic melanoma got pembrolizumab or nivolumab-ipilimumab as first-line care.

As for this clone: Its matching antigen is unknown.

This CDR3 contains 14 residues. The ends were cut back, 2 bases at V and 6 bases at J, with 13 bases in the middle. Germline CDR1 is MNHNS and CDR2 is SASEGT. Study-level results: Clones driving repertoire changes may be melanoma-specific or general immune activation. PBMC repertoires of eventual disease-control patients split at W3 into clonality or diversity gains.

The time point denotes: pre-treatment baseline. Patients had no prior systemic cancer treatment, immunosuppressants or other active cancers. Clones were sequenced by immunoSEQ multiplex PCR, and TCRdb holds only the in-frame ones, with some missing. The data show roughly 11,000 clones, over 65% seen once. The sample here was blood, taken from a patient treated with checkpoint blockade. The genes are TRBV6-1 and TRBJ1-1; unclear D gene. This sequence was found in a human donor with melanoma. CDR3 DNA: TGTGCCAGCAGTGAACCGGGAGTGCTACCTGAAGCTTTCTTT. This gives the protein CASSEPGVLPEAFF.